These 17 T cell receptor beta chains were all obtained from the same sample, sequenced in a study of cytotoxic CD8 clonotypes in ibrutinib-treated CLL. Libraries were prepared by immunoSEQ multiplex PCR; TCRdb keeps only in-frame clonotypes and omits some of them. This sample has roughly 130,000 clones; roughly three quarters occur once, and the top ten carry 9.5% to 15%. Sequencing used PBMCs, obtained after 12 months of ibrutinib treatment. The receptors derive from a human donor with chronic lymphocytic leukemia.

The chain employs TRBV6-6 and TRBJ2-2; perhaps TRBD1 as D (5 bases). V gave up 0 bases and J gave up 2 bases, with 7 bases separating them. Germline values: CDR1 MNHNY, CDR2 SVGAGI (reference sequence). The CDR3 has 15 amino acids. The CDR3 here is CASSYSGPNTGELFF. The CDR3 nucleotides are TGTGCCAGCAGTTACTCGGGGCCCAACACCGGGGAGCTGTTTTTT.

The chain has TRBV19 and TRBJ1-4; D remains unclear. Trimming took 9 bases from V and 0 from J, leaving 14 bases between them. Germline loops: CDR1 LNHDA, CDR2 SQIVND (reference sequence). CDR3 length equals 15 residues. CDR3 DNA sequence: TGTGCCAGCAGAGATGGGAGTGCAACTAATGAAAAACTGTTTTTT. Its translation: CASRDGSATNEKLFF.

J is TRBJ2-5 and V is TRBV7-9, with 10 bases fitting TRBD2. Trimming removed 5 bases from V and 3 bases from J; junction bases left unmatched: 6. CDR1 is SEHNR, CDR2 FQNEAQ, per germline (reference sequence). The CDR3 contains 15 residues. CDR3 region: CASSADSGRKETQYF. The CDR3, as DNA: TGTGCCAGCAGCGCTGATAGCGGGAGGAAAGAGACCCAGTACTTC. The whole variable domain, remainder taken from reference TRBV7-9 and TRBJ2-5, is DTGVSQNPRHKITKRGQNVTFRCDPISEHNRLYWYRQTLGQGPEFLTYFQNEAQLEKSRLLSDRFSAERPKGSFSTLEIQRTEQGDSAMYLCASSADSGRKETQYFGPGTRLLVL.

The V and J genes are TRBV4-1 and TRBJ2-5; no firm D call. The CDR3 is 13 residues long. V was trimmed by 1 base and J by 2 bases, leaving 5 bases between them. Per the germline V gene, CDR1 is MGHRA and CDR2 is YSYEKL. Here the CDR3 reads CASSQVIQETQYF. The DNA for the CDR3 is TGCGCCAGCAGCCAAGTGATACAAGAGACCCAGTACTTC.

The chain links TRBV6-6 to TRBJ1-1, with D perhaps TRBD1 (6 bases). Between the trimmed V and J ends, which lost 0 bases and 1 base, there was a span of 9 bases. There are 15 residues in the CDR3. Germline lookup yields CDR1 MNHNY and CDR2 SVGAGI (reference sequence). The chain's CDR3 is CASSYSGQKNTEAFF. As DNA, the CDR3 is TGTGCCAGCAGTTACTCCGGACAGAAGAACACTGAAGCTTTCTTT.

This clone was detected only a few times. The V gene is TRBV7-9, the J gene TRBJ2-7; 8 bases fit TRBD1. With V trimmed by 4 bases and J by 2 bases, 7 bases remained unmatched. This CDR3 has 15 amino acids. Germline assignment: CDR1 SEHNR and CDR2 FQNEAQ (reference sequence). The CDR3 DNA reads as TGTGCCAGCAGCTCCGGGACAGGTGGGGCCTACGAGCAGTACTTC. Translated, it gives CASSSGTGGAYEQYF.

This chain joins TRBV7-9 and TRBJ2-7; 7 bases are shared with TRBD2. V shed 4 bases, J shed 0 bases, and the junction held 9 bases outside the gene matches. CDR3 length: 16 amino acids. Per the germline V gene, CDR1 is SEHNR and CDR2 is FQNEAQ (reference sequence). CDR3 residues: CASSSQREASSYEQYF. The CDR3 bases are TGTGCCAGCAGCTCGCAGCGGGAAGCGAGCTCCTACGAGCAGTACTTC.

The chain couples TRBV4-3 to TRBJ1-4; D remains ambiguous. Germline-derived CDR1 and CDR2 are LGHNA and YSLEER. Trimming cost V 0 bases and J 1 base, with 9 bases left between them. The length of the CDR3 is 16 residues. CDR3 nucleotide sequence: TGCGCCAGCAGCCAAGATCGGGGATTAACTAATGAAAAACTGTTTTTT. Its translation: CASSQDRGLTNEKLFF.

The chain recombines TRBV5-6 with TRBJ2-1; 9 bases are a match to TRBD2. Germline CDR1 reads SGHDT; CDR2 reads YYEEEE. This CDR3 has 15 amino acids. V gave up 4 bases and J gave up 6 bases; unmatched junction bases: 8. In DNA, the CDR3 is TGTGCCAGCAGCCCCGGGACTAGCCCATTCAATGAGCAGTTCTTC. Translation gives CASSPGTSPFNEQFF.

This clone showed up just a few times. The chain couples TRBV19 to TRBJ2-2; 12 nucleotides match TRBD2. Germline CDR1 and CDR2: LNHDA and SQIVND (reference sequence). V was clipped by 4 bases and J by 4 bases; unmatched bases: 13. The CDR3 totals 19 residues. The chain's CDR3 is CASSTERGTSGRFTGELFF. For the CDR3, the DNA is TGTGCCAGTAGTACCGAAAGAGGGACTAGCGGGCGATTCACCGGGGAGCTGTTTTTT.

The V call is TRBV6-6, the J call TRBJ1-1; tentatively, D is TRBD1 (6 bases). CDR3 length equals 12 residues. The V end was cut by 9 bases, the J end by 0 bases, with 8 bases between. Germline V gives CDR1 MNHNY, CDR2 SVGAGI (reference sequence). CDR3 amino acids: CASGQMNTEAFF. CDR3 nucleotide sequence: TGTGCCAGTGGACAGATGAACACTGAAGCTTTCTTT.

This clone was found a few times. This chain links TRBV19 with TRBJ2-7; tentative D call: TRBD1 (6 bases). V lost 3 bases to trimming and J lost 3 bases, with 12 bases between them. The CDR3 totals 14 residues. Per the germline V gene, CDR1 is LNHDA and CDR2 is SQIVND (reference sequence). Here the CDR3 DNA reads TGTGCCAGTAGTATTACAGGGAATAACTACGAGCAGTACTTC. Amino acid sequence: CASSITGNNYEQYF. The whole variable domain, remainder taken from reference TRBV19 and TRBJ2-7, is DGGITQSPKYLFRKEGQNVTLSCEQNLNHDAMYWYRQDPGQGLRLIYYSQIVNDFQKGDIAEGYSVSREKKESFPLTVTSAQKNPTAFYLCASSITGNNYEQYFGPGTRLTVT.

V usage is TRBV7-8 and J usage is TRBJ2-2; tentative D call: TRBD2 (5 bases). V was cut by 8 bases and J by 1 base, with 11 bases left in between. CDR3 length: 14 amino acids. Germline V gene sequence: CDR1 SGHVS, CDR2 FQNEAQ. The CDR3 loop is CASPVRGNTGELFF. DNA for the CDR3: TGTGCCAGCCCAGTCCGGGGGAACACCGGGGAGCTGTTTTTT. Together with reference TRBV7-8 and TRBJ2-2, the CDR3 gives the full variable domain: GAGVSQSPRYKVAKRGQDVALRCDPISGHVSLFWYQQALGQGPEFLTYFQNEAQLDKSGLPSDRFFAERPEGSVSTLKIQRTQQEDSAVYLCASPVRGNTGELFFGEGSRLTVL.

This chain connects TRBV5-1 to TRBJ1-4, with D perhaps matching TRBD1 (5 bases). The CDR3 consists of 13 residues. CDR1 is SGHRS and CDR2 is YFSETQ in the germline V gene. V was clipped by 4 bases and J by 8 bases, with 12 bases between them. CDR3 sequence: CASSPGPPEKLFF. The CDR3 region has the DNA TGCGCCAGCAGCCCGGGACCGCCCGAAAAACTGTTTTTT.

The J gene is TRBJ2-7, the V gene TRBV7-9, with 12 bases matching TRBD2. This CDR3 has 16 amino acids. In germline, CDR1 is SEHNR, CDR2 FQNEAQ (reference sequence). J was trimmed by 3 bases and V by 4 bases; bases with no gene match: 7. CDR3 region: CASSSPPTSGSYEQYF. The CDR3 DNA follows: TGTGCCAGCAGCTCTCCCCCGACTAGCGGGAGCTACGAGCAGTACTTC.

This clone turned up a few times. The chain couples TRBV28 to TRBJ1-2, with TRBD1 identical over 9 bases. This CDR3 has 18 amino acids. Trimming cost V 3 bases and J 2 bases; bases outside gene matches: 13. The germline V gene has CDR1 MDHEN and CDR2 SYDVKM. The CDR3 sequence is CASSLYRDRARRNYGYTF. The CDR3 nucleotides read TGTGCCAGCAGTTTGTACCGGGACAGGGCAAGGAGGAACTATGGCTACACCTTC.

In nucleotides, the CDR3 is TGTGCCAGCATAAGGACAGGGGGGACTGAAGCTTTCTTT. It specifies CASIRTGGTEAFF. The rearrangement uses TRBV6-6 and TRBJ1-1; 10 bases fit TRBD1. This CDR3 spans 13 amino acids. V gave up 7 bases and J gave up 5 bases; unmatched junction bases: 4. The germline V gene has CDR1 MNHNY and CDR2 SVGAGI (reference sequence).